Each of the 15 T cell receptor beta chains below was sequenced from the same sample in a study of shared clonotypes between healthy human individuals. Assay used: immunoSEQ multiplex PCR; TCRdb lists only in-frame clones, some missing. The sample lists approximately 100,000 clones; 65% to 75% were seen once. Specimen: memory CD8+ T cells sorted from blood. Subset here: CD45RO+ cells pooled with CCR7-negative TemRA cells. The receptors here all came from a woman aged 30 to 39 in good health.

This chain uses TRBV29-1 with TRBJ1-1; 10 bases are a match to TRBD1. Per the germline V gene, CDR1 is SQVTM and CDR2 is ANQGSEA. J was trimmed by 4 bases and V by 5 bases; bases with no gene match: 4. The length of the CDR3 is 13 residues. The CDR3 spells CSVSWTGGTEAFF. For the CDR3, the DNA is TGCAGCGTTTCATGGACAGGGGGCACTGAAGCTTTCTTT. The complete variable domain, with remaining parts taken from reference TRBV29-1 and TRBJ1-1, reads SAVISQKPSRDICQRGTSLTIQCQVDSQVTMMFWYRQQPGQSLTLIATANQGSEATYESGFVIDKFPISRPNLTFSTLTVSNMSPEDSSIYLCSVSWTGGTEAFFGQGTRLTVV.

The CDR3 DNA is TGTGCCAGCAGCTTAGGCCCCAACAGATCGGGAGGTAGGGAGCAGTACTTC. Residues: CASSLGPNRSGGREQYF. The genes are TRBV13 and TRBJ2-7; 7 bases align to TRBD2. Unmatched junction bases numbered 15, after V lost 0 bases and J lost 7 bases. CDR1 and CDR2 from the germline V gene are PRHDT and FYEKMQ (reference sequence). There are 17 residues in the CDR3.

The chain carries TRBV5-1 and TRBJ2-5; 7 bases align to TRBD1. The DNA end is a closer match to TRBJ2-7, so the J assignment may be wrong. CDR3 length equals 13 residues. CDR1 is SGHRS and CDR2 is YFSETQ in the germline V gene. In DNA form, the CDR3 reads TGCGCCAGCAGCTTTAGGGGGCAGTACGAGCAGTACTTC. It is translated as CASSFRGQYEQYF.

This clone was counted a few times. V is TRBV9 and J is TRBJ2-5, with D uncertain. Trimming took 0 bases from V and 9 from J, leaving 12 bases between them. This CDR3 region has 13 residues. The germline CDR1 and CDR2 sequences are SGDLS and YYNGEE. As DNA, the CDR3 is TGTGCCAGCAGCGTAGATTACGCTGTGGCCCAGTACTTC. This gives the protein CASSVDYAVAQYF.

This clone was detected a few times. The chain is built from TRBV5-1 and TRBJ2-2, with D perhaps TRBD1 (5 bases). Trimming took off 0 bases at V and 2 bases at J, with 8 bases between the two ends. This CDR3 has 15 residues. Germline V gene data show CDR1 as SGHRS and CDR2 as YFSETQ. CDR3 region: CASSLAQDNTGELFF. CDR3 nucleotide sequence: TGCGCCAGCAGCTTGGCACAGGACAACACCGGGGAGCTGTTTTTT.

The V and J genes are TRBV4-2 and TRBJ2-7; 10 nucleotides line up with TRBD1. Germline values: CDR1 LGHNA, CDR2 YNFKEQ. This CDR3 contains 16 residues. Germline trimming cut 4 bases from V and 3 bases from J; bases unmatched to any gene: 9. The CDR3 is CASSLKVRDRGYEQYF. The CDR3 nucleotides are TGTGCCAGCAGCCTAAAGGTCCGGGACAGGGGCTACGAGCAGTACTTC.

This clone came up a few times. The chain links TRBV2 to TRBJ1-5; 7 bases fit TRBD1. Trimming cost V 10 bases and J 4 bases; bases outside gene matches: 7. Germline loops: CDR1 SNHLY, CDR2 FYNNEI. The CDR3 is made up of 13 amino acids. The CDR3 here is CATWDSQNQPQHF. The CDR3 bases are TGTGCCACGTGGGACAGCCAAAATCAGCCCCAGCATTTT.

J is TRBJ2-7 and V is TRBV9; D possibly matches TRBD1 or TRBD2 (5 bases each). The CDR3 length is 14 residues. V was shortened by 6 bases and J by 2 bases, with 15 bases between the two germline ends. Germline V gives CDR1 SGDLS, CDR2 YYNGEE. CDR3 DNA: TGTGCCAGCACCCCCGGGACCAATCCCTACGAGCAGTACTTC. Amino acid sequence: CASTPGTNPYEQYF.

The chain combines TRBV7-9 with TRBJ2-3, with D hard to call. The V and J ends lost 7 bases and 3 bases respectively, with 26 bases between them. This CDR3 contains 18 residues. Germline lookup yields CDR1 SEHNR and CDR2 FQNEAQ (reference sequence). The CDR3 spells CASTNIEGQSVGTDTQYF. Here the CDR3 DNA reads TGTGCCAGCACCAACATCGAAGGTCAGAGTGTGGGGACAGATACGCAGTATTTT.

The chain has TRBV6-1 and TRBJ2-1; 8 bases line up with TRBD2. Per germline, CDR1 MNHNS and CDR2 SASEGT. With 2 bases clipped from V and 4 bases from J, the junction kept 7 bases outside the gene matches. The CDR3 sequence is 16 residues long. As DNA, the CDR3 is TGTGCCAGCAGTGAATTTCCAGCGGGAGCTTACAATGAGCAGTTCTTC. Translating gives CASSEFPAGAYNEQFF.

The rearrangement joins TRBV28 to TRBJ2-5, with D maybe TRBD2 (5 bases). TRBJ2-7 matches the DNA end more closely, so the J call is doubtful. CDR3 length: 15 amino acids. Germline V lookup: CDR1 MDHEN, CDR2 SYDVKM. The CDR3 region is CASSFSRRLLYEQYF. The DNA of the CDR3 is TGTGCCAGCAGTTTTTCGAGGAGACTACTCTACGAGCAGTACTTC.

The gene calls are TRBV27 and TRBJ2-5; D remains unclear. V gave up 6 bases and J gave up 3 bases, with 29 bases separating them. The CDR3 length is 19 residues. Germline CDR1 is MNHEY and CDR2 is SMNVEV (reference sequence). The CDR3 is CASRYPRKHRAPAKETQYF. For the CDR3, the DNA is TGTGCCAGCAGGTACCCCCGTAAGCATCGGGCGCCCGCGAAAGAGACCCAGTACTTC.

The chain couples TRBV6-5 to TRBJ1-2; D unresolved. Looked up from germline, CDR1 is MNHEY and CDR2 is SVGAGI. V was clipped by 4 bases and J by 8 bases, with 11 bases between them. The CDR3 totals 12 residues. The CDR3 coding sequence is TGTGCCAGCAGTTCCCTCCCGCCAGGCTACACCTTC. It specifies CASSSLPPGYTF.

This clone has only a few counts. J is TRBJ2-3 and V is TRBV6-4; TRBD1 is a possible D gene (5 bases). The V gene lost 3 bases and the J gene lost 4 bases, with 11 bases spanning the gap. The germline gives CDR1 MRHNA, CDR2 SNTAGT. The CDR3 spans 14 residues. The CDR3, as DNA: TGTGCCAGCAGTGAAGGGGAACAGCCAGATACGCAGTATTTT. The encoded protein is CASSEGEQPDTQYF.

This clone is a singleton in its sample. This rearrangement joins TRBV7-6 to TRBJ2-1; 9 nucleotides align to TRBD1. The CDR3 sequence is 15 residues long. Trimming cost V 4 bases and J 7 bases; bases outside gene matches: 8. Germline V CDR1 and CDR2: SGHVS, FNYEAQ. CDR3 in amino acids: CASSYGTGYENEQFF. The CDR3 region has the DNA TGTGCCAGCAGCTACGGGACAGGGTATGAAAATGAGCAGTTCTTC.